The sequence of this TCR beta chain was determined in a study of T-cell memory formation after mild COVID-19. Study-wide background: Largely donor-specific TCR clusters were found. The study, taken as a whole, reports: Researchers report contracting CD4+ clones mostly in CM and EM, with CD8+ clones in EMRA.

TCRdb re-called the 5' RACE reads through MiXCR, storing one row per CDR3 protein. The sample has around 250,000 distinct CDR3 sequences, approximately 15% seen once. This clonotype was counted only a few times. Its antigen is currently unknown. The ends lost 1 base at V and 11 bases at J; junction bases unmatched: 11. Per the germline V gene, CDR1 is SGHRS and CDR2 is YFSETQ. CDR3 length: 15 residues. This sequence joins TRBV5-1 and TRBJ1-1; 10 nucleotides agree with TRBD1. The receptor comes from an adult woman who had mild COVID-19 (a few samples of this study predate the infection). Cell type and time point are not known. Input material: PBMCs or a T cell subset sorted from them (not recorded which). The CDR3 DNA reads TGCGCCAGCAGCTTGCAGCCGGGACAGGGGCTCTGGGCTTTCTTT. Protein sequence: CASSLQPGQGLWAFF.